The present TCR beta chain was sequenced within a study of OX40 agonist ivuxolimab in advanced cancers. Turning to the overall study: Ivuxolimab was an agonistic, fully human IgG2 monoclonal antibody directed against OX40 (CD134), a costimulatory receptor. Intravenous ivuxolimab was administered to patients every 2 weeks at six dose levels: 0.01, 0.1, 0.3, 1.5, 3 and 10 mg/kg. Of the approximately 50 dose-escalation patients, hepatocellular carcinoma was present in roughly 19, melanoma in approximately 15, renal cell carcinoma in 9 and head and neck cancer in 9. In the dose-escalation cohort, more than 75% of patients were male, and the mean age was around 60 years, with a range of roughly 23 to 85. Patients were allowed to have had prior anti-PD-1, anti-PD-L1 or anti-CTLA-4 therapy, and around 41% of the dose-escalation patients had previously received checkpoint inhibitors. Partial responses were achieved by three dose-escalation patients, of whom one had hepatocellular carcinoma and two had cutaneous melanoma. Peripheral TCRbeta sequencing aimed to test whether ivuxolimab altered TCR sequence diversity and caused clonal T-cell expansion. The paper covers the monotherapy dose-escalation part of the phase I ivuxolimab trial, which included N of about 51 patients. General conclusions and limits of the study: Low levels of normalized T-cell clonal expansion were also seen in some patients who did not respond. In the 0.1-3.0 mg/kg groups, partial responders had among the lowest normalized peripheral clonal expansion, particularly in CD8+ T cells. After ivuxolimab, expanded clones were on average more numerous among CD8+ T cells than among CD4+ T cells. Which antigens the clonally expanded peripheral T cells were specific for was not determined. Clonal expansion of both CD4+ and CD8+ blood T cells was observed from baseline to week 6 at doses 0.1 to 3.0 mg/kg.

The CDR3 runs 14 residues from the cysteine to the phenylalanine. Kept here is only the CDR3 DNA, which spans 42 bases and is read in frame from base 1. To sequence the TCRbeta CDR3 region, genomic DNA was isolated from the sorted cells. The immunoSEQ Assay was used for sequencing of TCRbeta CDR3 regions. The source is immuneACCESS, and TCRdb retained only in-frame sequences with V and J called. Part of the clones is not carried over; for the studies checked, unresolved V genes explain less than half of this, and the remainder is unexplained. The sample table records about 70,000 clones; around 80% of these occur just once. The ten largest account for less than 7.5% of the sample. As for this clone: Its target antigen remains unknown. No much larger clone exists at a distance of one base, and base qualities are not known.

The trial excluded patients who had a history of autoimmune disease or who were on systemic immunosuppression. Peripheral blood for TCR sequencing was collected from all dose cohorts at baseline, on cycle 4 day 1, and on cycle 7 day 1. Samples came from an open-label, multicenter, first-in-human phase I dose-escalation trial of ivuxolimab. Adults with locally advanced or metastatic melanoma, renal cell, hepatocellular, or head and neck squamous cell carcinoma were enrolled in the trial. Before TCR sequencing, CD4+ T cells and CD8+ T cells were sorted from peripheral blood as separate populations. Sequences were derived from CD4+ or CD8+ T cells sorted from blood, sampled in a trial of the OX40 agonist ivuxolimab. The rearranged segments are TRBV21-1 and TRBJ1-5. TRBV21-1 is a pseudogene locus. This clonotype was sampled from an adult with an advanced solid tumor such as melanoma, head and neck, liver or kidney cancer. The DNA sequence follows: TGTGCCAGCAGACGAGGACGGTACAATCAGCCCCAGCATTTT. Translation gives CASRRGRYNQPQHF.